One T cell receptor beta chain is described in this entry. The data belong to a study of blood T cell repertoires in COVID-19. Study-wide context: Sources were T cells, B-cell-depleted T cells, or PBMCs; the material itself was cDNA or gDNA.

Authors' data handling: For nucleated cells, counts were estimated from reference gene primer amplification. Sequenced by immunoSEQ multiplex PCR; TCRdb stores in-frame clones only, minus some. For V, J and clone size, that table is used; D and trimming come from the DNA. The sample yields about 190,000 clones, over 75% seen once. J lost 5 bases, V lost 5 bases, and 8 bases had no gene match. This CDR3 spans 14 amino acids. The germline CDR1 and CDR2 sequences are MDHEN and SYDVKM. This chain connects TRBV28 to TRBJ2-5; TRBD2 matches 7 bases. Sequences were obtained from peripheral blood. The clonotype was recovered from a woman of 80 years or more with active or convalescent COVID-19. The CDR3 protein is CASSGLDGGETQYF. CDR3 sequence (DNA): TGTGCCAGCAGTGGATTAGACGGGGGGGAGACCCAGTACTTC. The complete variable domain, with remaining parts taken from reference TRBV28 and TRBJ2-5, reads DVKVTQSSRYLVKRTGEKVFLECVQDMDHENMFWYRQDPGLGLRLIYFSYDVKMKEKGDIPEGYSVSREKKERFSLILESASTNQTSMYLCASSGLDGGETQYFGPGTRLLVL.